The clone carrying this TCR beta chain was detected a few times. This sample was included in a study of blood T cells in healthy people across ages. Germline V gives CDR1 MDHEN, CDR2 SYDVKM. This CDR3 has 11 amino acids. V lost 2 bases and J lost 10, with 8 bases in between. A second 7 to 11 cycle PCR used barcoded and J-beta primers. TCRdb re-called the 5' RACE reads through MiXCR, storing one row per CDR3 protein. The sample yields 650,000 to 800,000 distinct CDR3 sequences, 44% seen once. The origin of this receptor is a man aged 55 to 70 in good health. This sequence joins TRBV28 and TRBJ1-2; D is uncertain. Material for sequencing was blood. CDR3 DNA: TGTGCCAGCAGTTTAGGAAGACTCTACACCTTC. Residues: CASSLGRLYTF.